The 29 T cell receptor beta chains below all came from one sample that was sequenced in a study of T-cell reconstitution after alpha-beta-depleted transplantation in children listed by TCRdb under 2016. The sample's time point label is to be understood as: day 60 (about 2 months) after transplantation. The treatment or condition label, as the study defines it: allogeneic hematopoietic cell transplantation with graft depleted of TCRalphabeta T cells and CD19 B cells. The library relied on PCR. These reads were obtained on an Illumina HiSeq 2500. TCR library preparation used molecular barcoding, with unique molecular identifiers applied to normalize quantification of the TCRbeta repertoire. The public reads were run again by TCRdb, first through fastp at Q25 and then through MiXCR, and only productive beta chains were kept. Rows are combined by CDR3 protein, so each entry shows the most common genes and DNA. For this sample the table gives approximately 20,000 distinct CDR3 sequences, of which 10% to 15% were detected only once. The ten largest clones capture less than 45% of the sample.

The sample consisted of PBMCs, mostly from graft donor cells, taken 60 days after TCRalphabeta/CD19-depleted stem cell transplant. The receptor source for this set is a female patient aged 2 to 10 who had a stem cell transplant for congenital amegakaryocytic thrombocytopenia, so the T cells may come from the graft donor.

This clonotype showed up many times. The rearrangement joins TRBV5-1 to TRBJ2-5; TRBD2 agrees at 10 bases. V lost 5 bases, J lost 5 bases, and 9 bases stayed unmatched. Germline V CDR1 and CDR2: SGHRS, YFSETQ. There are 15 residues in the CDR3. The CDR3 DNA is TGCGCCAGCAGGCCGACTACTAGCGGGGATGAGACCCAGTACTTC. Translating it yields CASRPTTSGDETQYF.

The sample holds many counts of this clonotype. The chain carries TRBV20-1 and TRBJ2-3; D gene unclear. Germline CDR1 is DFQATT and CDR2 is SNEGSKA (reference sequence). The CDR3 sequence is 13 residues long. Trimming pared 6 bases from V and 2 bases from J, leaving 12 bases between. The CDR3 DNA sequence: TGCAGTGCCAGACGGCTGTTCACAGATACGCAGTATTTT. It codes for CSARRLFTDTQYF.

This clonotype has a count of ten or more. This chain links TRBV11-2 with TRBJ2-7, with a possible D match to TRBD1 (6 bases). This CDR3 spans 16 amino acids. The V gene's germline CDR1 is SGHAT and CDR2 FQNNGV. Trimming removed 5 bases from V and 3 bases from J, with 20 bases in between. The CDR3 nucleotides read TGTGCCAGCAGCCCCCAATACAGGGAAGCCTACTACGAGCAGTACTTC. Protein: CASSPQYREAYYEQYF.

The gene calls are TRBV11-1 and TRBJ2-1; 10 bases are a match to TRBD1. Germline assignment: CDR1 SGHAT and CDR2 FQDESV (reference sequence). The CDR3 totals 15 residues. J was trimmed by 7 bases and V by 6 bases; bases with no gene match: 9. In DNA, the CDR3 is TGTGCCAGCAGACCCGGGACAGGGGATTTGAATGAGCAGTTCTTC. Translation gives CASRPGTGDLNEQFF.

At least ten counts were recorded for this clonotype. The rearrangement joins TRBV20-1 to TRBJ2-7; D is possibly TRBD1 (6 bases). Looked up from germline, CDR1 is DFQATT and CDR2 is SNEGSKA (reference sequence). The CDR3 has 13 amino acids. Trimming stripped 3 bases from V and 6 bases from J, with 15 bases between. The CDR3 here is CSASLQGLAEQYF. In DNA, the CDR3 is TGCAGTGCTAGTCTGCAGGGGCTGGCCGAGCAGTACTTC.

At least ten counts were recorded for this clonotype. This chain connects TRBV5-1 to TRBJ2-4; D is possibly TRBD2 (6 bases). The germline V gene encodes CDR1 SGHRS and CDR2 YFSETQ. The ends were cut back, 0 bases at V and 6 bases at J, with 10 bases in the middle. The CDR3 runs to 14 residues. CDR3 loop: CASSLAVGGNIQYF. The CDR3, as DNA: TGCGCCAGCAGCTTGGCCGTGGGGGGAAACATTCAGTACTTC.

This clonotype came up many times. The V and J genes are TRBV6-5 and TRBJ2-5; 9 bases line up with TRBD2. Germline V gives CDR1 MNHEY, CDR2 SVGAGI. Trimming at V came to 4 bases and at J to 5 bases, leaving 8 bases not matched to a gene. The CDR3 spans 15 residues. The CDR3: CASSFTGTSFETQYF. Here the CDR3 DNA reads TGTGCCAGCAGTTTCACCGGGACTAGCTTTGAGACCCAGTACTTC.

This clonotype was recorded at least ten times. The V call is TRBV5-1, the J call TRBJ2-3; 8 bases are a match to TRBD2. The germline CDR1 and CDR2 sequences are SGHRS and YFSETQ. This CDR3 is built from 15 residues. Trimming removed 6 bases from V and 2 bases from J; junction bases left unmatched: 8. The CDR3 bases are TGCGCCAGCAAAAACAGCGGGGGTTCCACAGATACGCAGTATTTT. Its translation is CASKNSGGSTDTQYF.

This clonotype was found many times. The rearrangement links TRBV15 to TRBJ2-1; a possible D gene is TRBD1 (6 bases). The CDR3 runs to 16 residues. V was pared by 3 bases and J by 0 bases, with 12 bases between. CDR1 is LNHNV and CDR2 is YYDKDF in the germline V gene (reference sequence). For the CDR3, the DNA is TGTGCCACCAGCAGGAGTCCAGGGGTCTCCTACAATGAGCAGTTCTTC. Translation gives CATSRSPGVSYNEQFF.

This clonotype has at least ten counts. The CDR3, as DNA: TGTGCCAGCAGCTCAGTACAGAATCCCCAAGAGACCCAGTACTTC. Encoded protein: CASSSVQNPQETQYF. The rearrangement links TRBV7-2 to TRBJ2-5; D is unclear. Trimming took off 4 bases at V and 1 base at J, with 13 bases between the two ends. Germline V gene lookup returns CDR1 SGHTA and CDR2 FQGNSA. There are 15 residues in the CDR3.

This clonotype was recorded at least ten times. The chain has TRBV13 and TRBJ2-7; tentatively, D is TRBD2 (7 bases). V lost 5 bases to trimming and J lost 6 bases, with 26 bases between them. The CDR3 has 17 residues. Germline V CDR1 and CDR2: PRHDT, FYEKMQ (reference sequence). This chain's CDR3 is CASSTGGRGRPPCEQYF. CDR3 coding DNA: TGTGCCAGCAGCACTGGAGGGAGGGGGAGGCCTCCCTGCGAGCAGTACTTC.

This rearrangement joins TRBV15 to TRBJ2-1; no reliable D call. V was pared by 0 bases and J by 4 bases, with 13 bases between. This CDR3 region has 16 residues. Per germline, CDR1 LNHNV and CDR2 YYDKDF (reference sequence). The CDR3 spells CATSREATALYNEQFF. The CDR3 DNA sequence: TGTGCCACCAGCAGAGAGGCGACCGCTTTATACAATGAGCAGTTCTTC.

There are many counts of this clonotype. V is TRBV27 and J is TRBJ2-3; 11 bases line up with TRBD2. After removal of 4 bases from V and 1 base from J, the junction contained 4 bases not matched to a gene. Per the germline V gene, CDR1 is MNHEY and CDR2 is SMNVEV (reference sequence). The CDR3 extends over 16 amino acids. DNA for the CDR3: TGTGCCAGCAGTTCCCTAGCGGGAGGCGGCACAGATACGCAGTATTTT. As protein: CASSSLAGGGTDTQYF.

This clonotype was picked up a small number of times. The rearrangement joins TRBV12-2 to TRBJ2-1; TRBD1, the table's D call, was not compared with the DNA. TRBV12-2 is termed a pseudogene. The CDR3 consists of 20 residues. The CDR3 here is CASRLARGVRRGKSYNEQFF. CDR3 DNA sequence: TGTGCAAGTCGCTTAGCTCGGGGGGTACGGAGAGGTAAGTCCTACAATGAGCAGTTCTTC.

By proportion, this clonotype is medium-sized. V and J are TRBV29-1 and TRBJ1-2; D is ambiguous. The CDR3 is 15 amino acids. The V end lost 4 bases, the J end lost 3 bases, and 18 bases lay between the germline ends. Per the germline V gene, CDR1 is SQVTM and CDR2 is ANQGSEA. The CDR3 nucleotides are TGCAGCGTTGTTTTCCCGGGCCCGAAATACTATGGCTACACCTTC. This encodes CSVVFPGPKYYGYTF.

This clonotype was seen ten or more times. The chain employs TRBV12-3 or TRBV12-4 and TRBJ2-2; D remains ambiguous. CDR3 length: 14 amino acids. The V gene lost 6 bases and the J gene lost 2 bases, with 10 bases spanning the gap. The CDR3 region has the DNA TGTGCCAGCAGCCACAGCCTCAACACCGGGGAGCTGTTTTTT. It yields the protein CASSHSLNTGELFF.

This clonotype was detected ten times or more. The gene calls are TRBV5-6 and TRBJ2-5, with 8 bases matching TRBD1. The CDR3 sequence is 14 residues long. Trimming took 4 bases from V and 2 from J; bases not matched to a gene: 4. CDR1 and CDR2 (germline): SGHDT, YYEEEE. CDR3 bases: TGTGCCAGCAGCAGCTGGGACAGGCAAGAGACCCAGTACTTC. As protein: CASSSWDRQETQYF.

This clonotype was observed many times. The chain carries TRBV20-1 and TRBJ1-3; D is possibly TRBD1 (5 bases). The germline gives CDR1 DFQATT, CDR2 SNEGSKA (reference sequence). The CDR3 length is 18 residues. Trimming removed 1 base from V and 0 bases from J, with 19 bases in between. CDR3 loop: CSARAWGSTGRSGNTIYF. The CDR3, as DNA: TGCAGTGCTAGAGCTTGGGGGAGCACAGGACGCTCTGGAAACACCATATATTTT.

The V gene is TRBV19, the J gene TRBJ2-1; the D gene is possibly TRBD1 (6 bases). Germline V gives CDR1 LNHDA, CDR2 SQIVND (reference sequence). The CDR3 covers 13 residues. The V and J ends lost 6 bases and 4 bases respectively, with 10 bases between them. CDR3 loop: CASRRQEYNEQFF. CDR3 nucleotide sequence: TGTGCCAGTAGAAGACAGGAGTACAATGAGCAGTTCTTC.

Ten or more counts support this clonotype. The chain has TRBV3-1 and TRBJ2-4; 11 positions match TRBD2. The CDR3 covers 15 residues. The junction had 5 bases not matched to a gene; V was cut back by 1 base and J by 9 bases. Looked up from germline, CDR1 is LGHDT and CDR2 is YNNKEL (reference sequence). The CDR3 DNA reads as TGTGCCAGCAGCCAAGCCTCGCTAGCGGGAGGCATTCAGTACTTC. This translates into CASSQASLAGGIQYF.

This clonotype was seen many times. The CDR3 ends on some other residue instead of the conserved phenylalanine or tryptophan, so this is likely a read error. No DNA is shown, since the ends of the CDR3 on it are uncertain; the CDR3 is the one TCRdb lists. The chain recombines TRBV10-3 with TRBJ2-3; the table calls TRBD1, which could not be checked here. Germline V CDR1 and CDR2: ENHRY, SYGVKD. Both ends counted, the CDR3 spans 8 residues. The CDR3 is CAIRTAPL.

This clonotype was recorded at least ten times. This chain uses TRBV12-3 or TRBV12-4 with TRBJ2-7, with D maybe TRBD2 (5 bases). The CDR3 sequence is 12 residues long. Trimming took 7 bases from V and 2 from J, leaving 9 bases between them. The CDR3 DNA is TGTGCCAGCAACCGAGGGACCTACGAGCAGTACTTC. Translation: CASNRGTYEQYF.

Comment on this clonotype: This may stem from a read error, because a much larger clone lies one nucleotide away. The CDR3 bases are TGTGCCAGCAGACCCCCCGGACTAGCGGGGTCCAATGAGCAGTTCTTC. This translates into CASRPPGLAGSNEQFF. The chain couples TRBV6-2 or TRBV6-3 to TRBJ2-1; 12 bases are a match to TRBD2. Losses at the gene ends were 6 bases for V and 6 bases for J; bases not matched to a gene: 9. The CDR3 spans 16 residues. Germline V gene lookup returns CDR1 MNHEY and CDR2 SVGEGT.

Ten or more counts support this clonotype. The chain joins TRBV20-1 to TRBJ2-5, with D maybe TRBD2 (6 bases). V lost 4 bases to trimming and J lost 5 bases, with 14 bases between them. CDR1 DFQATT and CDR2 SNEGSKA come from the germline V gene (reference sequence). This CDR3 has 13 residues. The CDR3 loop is CSAINTGGETQYF. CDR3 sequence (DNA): TGCAGTGCTATCAATACTGGGGGGGAGACCCAGTACTTC.

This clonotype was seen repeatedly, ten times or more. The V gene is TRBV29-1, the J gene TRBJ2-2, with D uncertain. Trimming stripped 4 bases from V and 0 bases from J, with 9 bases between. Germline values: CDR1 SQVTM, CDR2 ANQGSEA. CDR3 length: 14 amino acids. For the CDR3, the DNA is TGCAGCGTTGCTCGCTCGACGAACACCGGGGAGCTGTTTTTT. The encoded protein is CSVARSTNTGELFF.

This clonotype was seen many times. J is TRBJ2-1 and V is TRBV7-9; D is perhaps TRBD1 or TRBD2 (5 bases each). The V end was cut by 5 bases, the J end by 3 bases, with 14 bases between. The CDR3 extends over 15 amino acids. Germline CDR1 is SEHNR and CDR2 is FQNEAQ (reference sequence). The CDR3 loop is CASSPPGGRYNEQFF. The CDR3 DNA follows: TGTGCCAGCAGCCCCCCTGGGGGTCGCTACAATGAGCAGTTCTTC.

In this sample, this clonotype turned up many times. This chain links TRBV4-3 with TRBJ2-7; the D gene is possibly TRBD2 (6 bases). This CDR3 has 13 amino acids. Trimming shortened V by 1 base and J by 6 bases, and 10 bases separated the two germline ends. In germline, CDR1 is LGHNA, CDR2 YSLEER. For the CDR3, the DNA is TGCGCCAGCAGCCAAGGTTCCGGGAGCGAGCAGTACTTC. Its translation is CASSQGSGSEQYF.

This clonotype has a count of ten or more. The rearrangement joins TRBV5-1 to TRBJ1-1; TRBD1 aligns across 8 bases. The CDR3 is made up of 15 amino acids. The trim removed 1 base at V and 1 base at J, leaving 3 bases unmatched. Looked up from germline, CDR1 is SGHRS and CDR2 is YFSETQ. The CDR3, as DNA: TGCGCCAGCAGCTTGATAGGACAGGGGAACACTGAAGCTTTCTTT. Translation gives CASSLIGQGNTEAFF.

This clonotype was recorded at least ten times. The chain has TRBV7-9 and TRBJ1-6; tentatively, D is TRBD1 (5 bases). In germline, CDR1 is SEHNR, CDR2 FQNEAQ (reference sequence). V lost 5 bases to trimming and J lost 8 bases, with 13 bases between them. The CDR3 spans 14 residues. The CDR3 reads CASSQSGTHSPLHF. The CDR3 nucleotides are TGTGCCAGCAGCCAATCCGGGACGCATTCACCCCTCCACTTT.